This is a list of T cell receptor beta chains from one sample in a study of T-cell memory formation after mild COVID-19. TCRdb recomputed calls from the 5' RACE reads with MiXCR, one row per CDR3 protein. This sample yields around 340,000 distinct CDR3 sequences, of which under 15% are seen a single time; about 21% belongs to the top ten. The sequencing sample was made of PBMCs or a T cell subset sorted from them (not recorded which). These receptors were obtained from a man in his late teens or twenties who had mild COVID-19 (a few samples of this study predate the infection). Cell type and time point are not known. The CDR3 runs from the conserved cysteine through the conserved F or W. The order of the fields is D gene, V gene, clone size, J gene, CDR3 protein, CDR3 DNA. A D gene is named only where the DNA matches it firmly. The listing skips clone size in some rows; elsewhere it reads once, few, many or a size class.

NA	TRBV9	NA	TRBJ2-7	CASSPSGKDRSEQYF	TGTGCCAGCAGCCCCTCGGGGAAGGATCGAAGCGAGCAGTACTTC
NA	TRBV29-1	many	TRBJ2-1	CSASPASYNEQFF	TGCAGCGCTTCCCCCGCCAGCTACAATGAGCAGTTCTTC
NA	TRBV6-2/TRBV6-3	NA	TRBJ1-1	CASSYGVGRSSMNTEAFF	TGTGCCAGCAGTTACGGCGTCGGGCGCAGTTCCATGAACACTGAAGCTTTCTTT
NA	TRBV7-9	NA	TRBJ2-5	CASGGMTETQYF	TGTGCCAGCGGGGGGATGACGGAGACCCAGTACTTC
NA	TRBV11-2	NA	TRBJ2-1	CASSLSAGHNEQFF	TGTGCCAGCAGCTTGAGTGCGGGGCACAATGAGCAGTTCTTC
NA	TRBV7-9	NA	TRBJ2-2	CASSLGYRNTGELFF	TGTGCCAGCAGCTTAGGCTACAGGAACACCGGGGAGCTGTTTTTT
NA	TRBV12-3/TRBV12-4	few	TRBJ1-3	CASSFHLSSGNTIYF	TGTGCCAGCAGTTTCCACTTAAGCTCTGGAAACACCATATATTTT
NA	TRBV5-1	once	TRBJ1-6	CASRPTRDSPLHF	TGCGCCAGCAGGCCCACCCGGGATTCACCCCTCCACTTT
NA	TRBV4-3	NA	TRBJ2-1	CASSVQQGSYNEQFF	TGCGCCAGCAGCGTACAACAGGGCTCCTACAATGAGCAGTTCTTC
TRBD1	TRBV6-2/TRBV6-3	few	TRBJ1-1	CASSYPTGVNTEAFF	TGTGCCAGCAGTTACCCGACAGGGGTGAACACTGAAGCTTTCTTT
TRBD1	TRBV5-1	many	TRBJ2-6	CASSAGTGSGANVLTF	TGCGCCAGCAGCGCCGGGACAGGGTCTGGGGCCAACGTCCTGACTTTC
TRBD1	TRBV6-1	few	TRBJ2-3	CASSGITGVRPDTQYF	TGTGCCAGCAGTGGTATTACAGGGGTCAGGCCAGATACGCAGTATTTT
NA	TRBV12-5	NA	TRBJ2-6	CASGWGHLASGANVLTF	TGTGCTAGTGGTTGGGGACACCTGGCCTCTGGGGCCAACGTCCTGACTTTC
NA	TRBV5-1	NA	TRBJ1-1	CASSFPRGENAEAFF	TGCGCCAGCAGCTTCCCCCGGGGAGAGAACGCTGAAGCTTTCTTT
NA	TRBV12-3/TRBV12-4	few	TRBJ1-1	CASSRGVLTEAFF	TGTGCCAGCAGTCGGGGGGTGTTGACTGAAGCTTTCTTT
NA	TRBV5-1	NA	TRBJ2-4	CASSAMLPPGAPVAKNIQYF	TGCGCCAGCAGCGCCATGCTACCTCCAGGGGCTCCTGTAGCCAAAAACATTCAGTACTTC
NA	TRBV29-1	few	TRBJ1-2	CSVEAYGYTF	TGCAGCGTTGAGGCTTATGGCTACACCTTC
NA	TRBV4-3	NA	TRBJ2-2	CASSQDPSGSNTGELFF	TGCGCCAGCAGCCAAGATCCATCCGGGTCGAACACCGGGGAGCTGTTTTTT
TRBD1	TRBV7-2	NA	TRBJ2-1	CASTWDSPFYNEQFF	TGTGCCAGCACCTGGGACAGCCCCTTTTACAATGAGCAGTTCTTC
NA	TRBV3-1	few	TRBJ1-2	CASSPNLGNFYGYTF	TGTGCCAGCAGCCCAAACCTCGGGAACTTCTATGGCTACACCTTC
TRBD2	TRBV9	NA	TRBJ2-5	CASSRPGSGGPGETQYF	TGTGCCAGCAGCCGACCAGGTTCGGGAGGGCCGGGAGAGACCCAGTACTTC
NA	TRBV12-3/TRBV12-4	NA	TRBJ2-7	CASSEGGPYEQYF	TGTGCCAGCAGTGAGGGAGGCCCCTACGAGCAGTACTTC
NA	TRBV19	NA	TRBJ2-3	CASSYSLKDTQYF	TGTGCCAGTAGTTACAGTTTAAAGGATACGCAGTATTTT